These 8 T cell receptor beta chains came from one sample sequenced in a study of cytomegalovirus exposure and HLA in healthy donors. It was with 60 Vbeta and 13 Jbeta primers that the PCR ran. Sequenced by immunoSEQ multiplex PCR; TCRdb stores in-frame clones only, minus some. The sample holds about 150,000 clones; 80% are singletons and the top ten take approximately 4.3%. The sequencing input was PBMCs. These receptors were obtained from a man aged 30 to 39 in good health.

This rearrangement joins TRBV5-1 to TRBJ2-1; 8 bases fit TRBD1. V shed 5 bases, J shed 4 bases, and the junction held 8 bases outside the gene matches. Germline V CDR1 and CDR2: SGHRS, YFSETQ. The CDR3 is made up of 15 amino acids. The CDR3 nucleotides read TGCGCCAGCAGTTCCCAGGGGGCTAGATACAATGAGCAGTTCTTC. Translating gives CASSSQGARYNEQFF.

This clone has more than one count but fewer than ten. The chain couples TRBV9 to TRBJ2-7; tentative D call: TRBD1 (5 bases). This CDR3 comprises 16 residues. The V gene's germline CDR1 is SGDLS and CDR2 YYNGEE. Deletions cut 0 bases from V and 0 bases from J, with 13 bases between. DNA of the CDR3: TGTGCCAGCAGCGTAGCTGGACATTCCAGCTCCTACGAGCAGTACTTC. Translation: CASSVAGHSSSYEQYF.

This clone has a handful of counts. This chain connects TRBV29-1 to TRBJ2-1, with 10 bases matching TRBD1. Germline CDR1 SQVTM, CDR2 ANQGSEA. V shed 7 bases and J 6 bases; nucleotides not matched to a gene: 3. The CDR3 covers 12 residues. The CDR3 nucleotides are TGCAGCGGACAGGGGGCGGGCAATGAGCAGTTCTTC. Its translation is CSGQGAGNEQFF.

The V gene is TRBV7-9, the J gene TRBJ2-5, with TRBD2 matching over 12 bases. The CDR3 extends over 17 amino acids. Losses at the gene ends were 1 base for V and 5 bases for J; bases not matched to a gene: 8. Per the germline V gene, CDR1 is SEHNR and CDR2 is FQNEAQ (reference sequence). The CDR3 region has the DNA TGTGCCAGCAGCTTAGGTCTAGCGGGAGGGCCGGGGGAGACCCAGTACTTC. This codes for CASSLGLAGGPGETQYF.

The rearrangement links TRBV5-1 to TRBJ2-2; 7 bases map to TRBD2. The length of the CDR3 is 14 residues. J was trimmed by 7 bases and V by 4 bases; bases with no gene match: 7. Germline lookup yields CDR1 SGHRS and CDR2 YFSETQ. The CDR3 loop is CASSPLGGDGELFF. The CDR3 bases are TGCGCCAGCAGCCCCCTGGGGGGGGACGGGGAGCTGTTTTTT.

The chain employs TRBV5-1 and TRBJ2-1, with 9 nucleotides matching TRBD1. The ends lost 4 bases at V and 3 bases at J; junction bases unmatched: 8. The CDR3 runs to 16 residues. Germline assignment: CDR1 SGHRS and CDR2 YFSETQ. The CDR3 spells CASSPQPGQGYNEQFF. The CDR3 region has the DNA TGCGCCAGCAGCCCTCAGCCGGGACAGGGCTACAATGAGCAGTTCTTC.

The rearrangement joins TRBV7-8 to TRBJ1-6; possibly TRBD1 for D (5 bases). From germline, CDR1 is SGHVS and CDR2 FQNEAQ. This CDR3 is 13 amino acids long. With 5 bases removed from V and 7 bases from J, the gap between germline ends came to 9 bases. Written as DNA, the CDR3 is TGTGCCAGCAGCCTATCAGGGAATTCACCCCTCCACTTT. Translation gives CASSLSGNSPLHF.

The sample holds one count of this clone. The chain combines TRBV6-5 with TRBJ2-6; D ambiguous. This CDR3 has 16 amino acids. Germline CDR1 MNHEY, CDR2 SVGAGI. V lost 0 bases to trimming and J lost 2 bases, with 8 bases between them. For the CDR3, the DNA is TGTGCCAGCAGTTACTCAATACTGACTGGGGCCAACGTCCTGACTTTC. Amino acid sequence: CASSYSILTGANVLTF.